This paragraph reports one T cell receptor (beta chain). This specimen belongs to a study of shared clonotypes between healthy human individuals. The germline V gene has CDR1 MNHEY and CDR2 SVGAGI. V dropped 0 bases and J dropped 0; count of bases not matched to a gene: 4. The CDR3 loop spans 16 amino acids. The repertoire was sequenced with immunoSEQ multiplex PCR; TCRdb's copy has only in-frame clones and lacks some. The sample contains roughly 380,000 clones, 90% to 97% of which appear only once. The TCR comes from a man aged 30 to 39 in good health. This chain joins TRBV6-5 and TRBJ2-7; the match to TRBD1 covers 8 bases. Sequences were obtained from memory CD8+ T cells sorted from blood. Subset meaning: CD45RO+ cells pooled with CCR7-negative TemRA cells. CDR3 DNA sequence: TGTGCCAGCAGTTACTCGGCGGGACAGGTCTCCTACGAGCAGTACTTC. Translated, it gives CASSYSAGQVSYEQYF.